The 21 T cell receptor beta chains given below trace back to one sample, sequenced in a study of T-cell reconstitution after alpha-beta-depleted transplantation in children. Library preparation (for TCRbeta) was performed with unique molecular identifiers. TCRdb re-derived calls from the PCR reads in MiXCR, one entry per CDR3 protein. The table records 780,000 or so distinct CDR3 sequences, 16% of them present only once. The sample here was PBMCs, mostly from graft donor cells, taken 360 days after TCRalphabeta/CD19-depleted stem cell transplant. These receptors were obtained from a male patient under 18 who had a stem cell transplant for acute lymphoblastic leukemia, so the T cells may come from the graft donor.

The chain is built from TRBV7-9 and TRBJ2-6; the match to TRBD1 covers 9 bases. CDR3 length: 15 residues. The J segment lost 3 bases and the V segment lost 5 bases, leaving 2 bases of the junction unmatched. Per germline, CDR1 SEHNR and CDR2 FQNEAQ (reference sequence). Here the CDR3 DNA reads TGTGCCAGCAGCCAGGGACAGGGTGGGGCCAACGTCCTGACTTTC. Protein product: CASSQGQGGANVLTF.

The rearrangement uses TRBV29-1 and TRBJ2-3; no firm D call. CDR3 size: 11 residues. The germline V gene encodes CDR1 SQVTM and CDR2 ANQGSEA. Deletions cut 2 bases from V and 2 bases from J, with 2 bases between. Here the CDR3 reads CSVEPTDTQYF. CDR3 nucleotides: TGCAGCGTTGAACCCACAGATACGCAGTATTTT.

This clonotype was observed many times. The V call is TRBV20-1, the J call TRBJ2-7; tentatively, D is TRBD2 (6 bases). Germline V gives CDR1 DFQATT, CDR2 SNEGSKA (reference sequence). V lost 5 bases and J 13 bases, leaving 18 bases between the germline ends. This CDR3 has 11 residues. CDR3 protein: CSAGAGTRSYF. Written as DNA, the CDR3 is TGCAGTGCTGGCGCCGGGACTCGGAGTTACTTC.

The sample holds one count of this clonotype. J is TRBJ1-2 and V is TRBV28; D might be TRBD1 (5 bases). V lost 3 bases to trimming and J lost 4 bases, with 12 bases between them. The CDR3 extends over 14 amino acids. Germline V gives CDR1 MDHEN, CDR2 SYDVKM. CDR3: CASSFEGMGYGYTF. CDR3 DNA: TGTGCCAGCAGTTTTGAGGGGATGGGCTATGGCTACACCTTC.

This clonotype was picked up a small number of times. CDR3 region: CASSKDRGGTGELFF. The CDR3 coding sequence is TGCGCCAGCAGCAAGGACAGGGGGGGCACCGGGGAGCTGTTTTTT. The rearrangement links TRBV4-1 to TRBJ2-2; 10 bases align to TRBD1. CDR3 length: 15 amino acids. Germline V gene sequence: CDR1 MGHRA, CDR2 YSYEKL. With 5 bases clipped from V and 4 bases from J, the junction kept 4 bases outside the gene matches.

The J gene is TRBJ2-5, the V gene TRBV6-2 or TRBV6-3; the D is unclear. CDR3 length: 11 amino acids. The V gene's germline CDR1 is MNHEY and CDR2 SVGEGT. The V end lost 2 bases, the J end lost 6 bases, and 4 bases lay between the germline ends. The CDR3 DNA sequence: TGTGCCAGCAGTTACGTGAAGACCCAGTACTTC. It is translated as CASSYVKTQYF.

The chain joins TRBV6-2 or TRBV6-3 to TRBJ1-2; no reliable D call. Per the germline V gene, CDR1 is MNHEY and CDR2 is SVGEGT. Trimming took 9 bases from V and 5 from J, leaving 7 bases between them. This CDR3 is 10 amino acids long. Here the CDR3 reads CARDGYGYTF. The CDR3 DNA is TGTGCCAGGGACGGGTATGGCTACACCTTC.

In this sample, this clonotype turned up a few times. The rearrangement links TRBV12-3 or TRBV12-4 to TRBJ2-7; D is possibly TRBD1 (5 bases). There are 15 residues in the CDR3. Trimming shortened V by 3 bases and J by 2 bases, and 14 bases separated the two germline ends. The CDR3 here is CASSFTGDGTYEQYF. DNA of the CDR3: TGTGCCAGCAGTTTTACAGGTGATGGGACCTACGAGCAGTACTTC.

In its sample, this clonotype was seen a few times. The chain employs TRBV27 and TRBJ2-4; possibly TRBD1 for D (6 bases). Germline V gene sequence: CDR1 MNHEY, CDR2 SMNVEV (reference sequence). The V end lost 3 bases, the J end lost 1 base, and 13 bases lay between the germline ends. The CDR3 is 16 amino acids. CDR3 coding DNA: TGTGCCAGCAGTTTCGTTTACCAGGGGGCCAAAAACATTCAGTACTTC. The encoded protein is CASSFVYQGAKNIQYF.

The rearrangement uses TRBV30 and TRBJ2-7; 9 bases fit TRBD1. The ends lost 5 bases at V and 1 base at J; junction bases unmatched: 6. Germline V gives CDR1 GTSNPN, CDR2 SVGIG (reference sequence). The CDR3 covers 14 residues. The CDR3, as DNA: TGTGCCTGGGAATCCGGGACAGGGTCCTACGAGCAGTACTTC. It yields the protein CAWESGTGSYEQYF.

This clonotype was counted between two and nine times. The gene calls are TRBV4-1 and TRBJ2-1; the D is unclear. The CDR3 spans 16 residues. The V end lost 0 bases, the J end lost 9 bases, and 18 bases lay between the germline ends. Germline V CDR1 and CDR2: MGHRA, YSYEKL. The CDR3, as DNA: TGCGCCAGCAGCCAAGATAGAACCGCCCGGGTCGGTGAGCAGTTCTTC. As protein: CASSQDRTARVGEQFF.

This clonotype came up a few times. The V gene is TRBV7-3, the J gene TRBJ2-1; D tentatively reads TRBD1 or TRBD2 (6 bases each). Trimming cost V 4 bases and J 0 bases, with 10 bases left between them. CDR3 length equals 15 residues. The germline gives CDR1 SGHTA, CDR2 FQGTGA. CDR3 sequence (DNA): TGTGCCAGCAGCTCCGAGGGGGGCTCCTACAATGAGCAGTTCTTC. Translated, it gives CASSSEGGSYNEQFF.

The chain is built from TRBV6-6 and TRBJ1-1; unclear D gene. The CDR3 contains 14 residues. Looked up from germline, CDR1 is MNHNY and CDR2 is SVGAGI (reference sequence). Trimming removed 6 bases from V and 1 base from J, with 12 bases in between. Here the CDR3 DNA reads TGTGCCAGCAGCTACCTCTCAGGGAACACTGAAGCTTTCTTT. It is translated as CASSYLSGNTEAFF.

The table lists this clonotype with many counts. The chain joins TRBV24-1 to TRBJ1-2, with D possibly TRBD1 on 5 matching bases. Germline-derived CDR1 and CDR2 are KGHDR and SFDVKD. This CDR3 spans 15 amino acids. Between the trimmed V and J ends, which lost 1 base and 8 bases, there was a span of 16 bases. CDR3 nucleotides: TGTGCCACCAGTGATTTTGCCTCCGGGGCATGGGGCTACACCTTC. Translation: CATSDFASGAWGYTF.

This clonotype was observed a few times. The chain employs TRBV10-3 and TRBJ1-1; D call uncertain. The length of the CDR3 is 15 residues. Germline V CDR1 and CDR2: ENHRY, SYGVKD. The V and J ends lost 0 bases and 1 base respectively, with 9 bases between them. In DNA, the CDR3 is TGTGCCATCAGTGAGTCGAGCTTCGGGAACACTGAAGCTTTCTTT. It translates to CAISESSFGNTEAFF.

The table lists this clonotype with a few counts. CDR3 region: CASSYSRGSGGTGELFF. CDR3 bases: TGTGCCAGCAGTTACTCGAGAGGGTCCGGGGGGACCGGGGAGCTGTTTTTT. This chain connects TRBV6-5 to TRBJ2-2; 7 nucleotides line up with TRBD2. Germline V CDR1 and CDR2: MNHEY, SVGAGI. The CDR3 is 17 residues long. The V and J ends lost 0 bases and 5 bases, in that order; junction bases with no gene match: 9.

The V call is TRBV20-1, the J call TRBJ2-5, with D perhaps matching TRBD2 (5 bases). In germline, CDR1 is DFQATT, CDR2 SNEGSKA (reference sequence). V lost 4 bases, J lost 0 bases, and 12 bases lay in between. The CDR3 runs to 14 residues. The CDR3: CSAKQRRYQETQYF. The DNA for the CDR3 is TGCAGTGCTAAACAGCGGAGGTACCAAGAGACCCAGTACTTC.

The CDR3 DNA follows: TGTGCCATCAGTGAGAGCCCCGTGACTAGCGGGAGAACAAATGAGCAGTTCTTC. Translation: CAISESPVTSGRTNEQFF. J is TRBJ2-1 and V is TRBV10-3; 12 nucleotides align to TRBD2. CDR1 and CDR2 from the germline V gene are ENHRY and SYGVKD. J lost 7 bases, V lost 2 bases, and 12 bases had no gene match. CDR3 length: 18 amino acids.

This clonotype was detected only a few times. The genes are TRBV9 and TRBJ2-7; D is uncertain. V gave up 4 bases and J gave up 3 bases, with 17 bases separating them. The CDR3 spans 15 residues. CDR1 and CDR2 (germline): SGDLS, YYNGEE. The CDR3 DNA sequence: TGTGCCAGCAGCCCCCGAGTGGTTACGATCTACGAGCAGTACTTC. Encoded protein: CASSPRVVTIYEQYF.

On this clonotype itself: This likely comes from a read error, as the CDR3 has no conserved phenylalanine or tryptophan at its end. V gene TRBV5-1 combines with J gene TRBJ1-5; tentatively, D is TRBD1 (5 bases). V was clipped by 4 bases and J by 1 base, with 15 bases between them. CDR1 and CDR2 from the germline V gene are SGHRS and YFSETQ. There are 16 residues in the CDR3. The CDR3 nucleotides read TGCGCCAGCAGCGTCCGACAGACACTCAGCAATCAGCCCCAGCATTTG. This codes for CASSVRQTLSNQPQHL.

Only a few counts were recorded for this clonotype. The rearrangement uses TRBV7-8 and TRBJ2-7, with 9 bases matching TRBD2. The germline CDR1 and CDR2 sequences are SGHVS and FQNEAQ. The junction had 4 bases not matched to a gene; V was cut back by 1 base and J by 0 bases. The CDR3 length is 16 residues. In nucleotides, the CDR3 is TGTGCCAGCAGCTTAGAGGCGGGAGGGAGCTCCTACGAGCAGTACTTC. Amino acid sequence: CASSLEAGGSSYEQYF.